These T cell receptor beta chains were read from a single sample in a study of blood T cells in healthy people across ages. TCRdb recomputed calls from the 5' RACE reads with MiXCR, one row per CDR3 protein. Of 750,000 to 1,000,000 distinct CDR3 sequences in the sample, just under 30% were seen once. In addition, the sample was reused for a study of T cells of mothers and their children.

The sample was blood. These receptors originate from a woman aged 40-49 years in good health. Both conserved end residues are part of each CDR3. D genes are given only for firm matches. A clone size is listed for some rows: how often the clone was seen (once, few, many), or a class if it is expanded.

j_call | d_call | clone_size | cdr3_length | v_call | cdr3_nt | cdr3_aa
TRBJ1-2 | TRBD1 | once | 15 | TRBV2 | TGTACCAGCAGTGATACGACAGGGGGTAACTATGGCTACACCTTC | CTSSDTTGGNYGYTF
TRBJ1-2 | . | many | 13 | TRBV29-1 | TGCAGCGATACCGTACAAGGGACTTCTGGCTACACCTTC | CSDTVQGTSGYTF
TRBJ1-6 | . | . | 12 | TRBV12-3/TRBV12-4 | TGTGCCAGCAGTTTAGGGACGTTGCCCCTCCACTTT | CASSLGTLPLHF
TRBJ1-2 | . | . | 13 | TRBV10-3 | TGTGCCATCAGGACGGACGGCACACATGGCTACACCTTC | CAIRTDGTHGYTF
TRBJ2-3 | . | many | 17 | TRBV20-1 | TGCAGTGCTAGAGGGGGGGACGCACGATTCGGGGTAGATACGCAGTATTTT | CSARGGDARFGVDTQYF
TRBJ1-2 | . | . | 14 | TRBV28 | TGTGCCAGCAGTTTAACTCTTACAGACTATGGCTACACCTTC | CASSLTLTDYGYTF
TRBJ2-1 | . | . | 14 | TRBV14 | TGTGCCAGCAGTGGAAGGTTAGGGGCGGATGAGCAGTTCTTC | CASSGRLGADEQFF
TRBJ2-7 | . | . | 14 | TRBV12-3/TRBV12-4 | TGTGCCAGCAGCACAGCCCAGGGCGACTACGAGCAGTACTTC | CASSTAQGDYEQYF
TRBJ1-2 | . | few | 15 | TRBV10-3 | TGTGCCACCAGTGACTTGCAGGGGATACACGATGGCTACACCTTC | CATSDLQGIHDGYTF
TRBJ2-7 | . | . | 18 | TRBV6-1 | TGTGCCAGCAGTGAGACCACAACCTGGACAAGGGACTCCTACGAGCAGTACTTC | CASSETTTWTRDSYEQYF
TRBJ1-5 | . | . | 15 | TRBV20-1 | TGCAGTGCTAGAGATCCCTCTGAGAACAATCAGCCCCAGCATTTT | CSARDPSENNQPQHF
TRBJ1-1 | . | . | 11 | TRBV29-1 | TGCAGCGTTGCATGGTTCACTGAAGCTTTCTTT | CSVAWFTEAFF
TRBJ2-3 | TRBD2 | . | 16 | TRBV12-3/TRBV12-4 | TGTGTCAGCAGAACTAGCGGGGGGGCTGGCACAGATACGCAGTATTTT | CVSRTSGGAGTDTQYF
TRBJ1-2 | . | . | 16 | TRBV12-3/TRBV12-4 | TGTGCCAGCAGTTTAGGGGACGGGGCAGTCGGGGATGGCTACACCTTC | CASSLGDGAVGDGYTF
TRBJ2-7 | . | few | 15 | TRBV15 | TGTGCCACCAGCAGAGATTTCCAGGGAGGCTACGAGCAGTACTTC | CATSRDFQGGYEQYF
TRBJ2-1 | TRBD2 | few | 15 | TRBV12-3/TRBV12-4 | TGTGCCAGCGGAAGCGGGGGGGCATCCTACAATGAGCAGTTCTTC | CASGSGGASYNEQFF
TRBJ1-1 | . | few | 15 | TRBV7-9 | TGTGCCAGCAGCTTAGGGTCTTTTGGTAACACTGAAGCTTTCTTT | CASSLGSFGNTEAFF
TRBJ2-1 | TRBD2 | many | 17 | TRBV20-1 | TGCAGTGCTAGAGATCCTGGGGGGGAGCTTTCCTACAATGAGCAGTTCTTC | CSARDPGGELSYNEQFF
TRBJ1-2 | . | . | 12 | TRBV10-3 | TGTGCCATCAGTGAGCCTGACAGAGGCTACACCTTC | CAISEPDRGYTF
TRBJ2-7 | . | many | 13 | TRBV20-1 | TGCAGTGCCAGGTTACTAGGAGTTTACGAGCAGTACTTC | CSARLLGVYEQYF
TRBJ2-1 | . | . | 12 | TRBV20-1 | TGCAGTGTTAGGGTAACCTACAATGAGCAGTTCTTC | CSVRVTYNEQFF
TRBJ2-3 | TRBD1 | . | 11 | TRBV2 | TGTGCCAGCGGAAGGGGGCGGGCGCAGTATTTT | CASGRGRAQYF
TRBJ1-1 | TRBD1 | few | 14 | TRBV6-6 | TGTGCCAGCAGTTACATAACAGGGGAGGTCAAAGCTTTCTTT | CASSYITGEVKAFF
TRBJ2-1 | TRBD2 | many | 15 | TRBV6-4 | TGTGCCAGCAGTGTAAGAGCGGGGGGCTACAATGAGCAGTTCTTC | CASSVRAGGYNEQFF
TRBJ2-7 | TRBD2 | . | 16 | TRBV20-1 | TGCAGTGCTAGTCCTAGACTAGCCTTTAAATCGAACGAGCAGTACTTC | CSASPRLAFKSNEQYF
TRBJ2-3 | . | few | 14 | TRBV29-1 | TGCAGCGTTGAACCGCAGGGCAGCACAGATACGCAGTATTTT | CSVEPQGSTDTQYF
TRBJ2-7 | . | . | 14 | TRBV29-1 | TGCAGCGTTGACAAAACCGGACAGAACTACGAGCAGTACTTC | CSVDKTGQNYEQYF
TRBJ2-5 | . | . | 13 | TRBV4-3 | TGCGCCAGCAGCCAGACTACACAAGAGACCCAGTACTTC | CASSQTTQETQYF
TRBJ2-2 | . | . | 14 | TRBV5-1 | TGCGCCAGCAGCTTGGGAACGGGGGCCGGGGAGCGGTTTTTT | CASSLGTGAGERFF
TRBJ2-7 | TRBD2 | many | 17 | TRBV15 | TGTGCCACCAGCGGGTTGGCTAGCGGGGGGTCCATCTACGAGCAGTACTTC | CATSGLASGGSIYEQYF